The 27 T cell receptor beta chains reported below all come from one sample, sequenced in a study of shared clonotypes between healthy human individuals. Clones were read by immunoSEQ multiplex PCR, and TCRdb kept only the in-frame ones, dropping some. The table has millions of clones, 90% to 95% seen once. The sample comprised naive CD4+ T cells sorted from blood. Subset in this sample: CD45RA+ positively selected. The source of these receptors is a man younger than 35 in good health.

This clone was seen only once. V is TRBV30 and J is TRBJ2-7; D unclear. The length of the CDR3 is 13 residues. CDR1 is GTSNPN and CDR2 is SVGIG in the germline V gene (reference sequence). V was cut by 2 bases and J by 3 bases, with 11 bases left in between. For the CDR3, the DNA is TGTGCCTGGAGTCGAGGCTACCTCTACGAGCAGTACTTC. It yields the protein CAWSRGYLYEQYF.

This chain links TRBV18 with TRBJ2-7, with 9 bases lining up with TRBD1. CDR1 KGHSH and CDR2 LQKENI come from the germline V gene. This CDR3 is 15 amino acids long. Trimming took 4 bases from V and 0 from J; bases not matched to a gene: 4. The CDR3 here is CASSRDRASSYEQYF. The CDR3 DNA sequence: TGTGCCAGCTCACGGGACAGGGCGAGCTCCTACGAGCAGTACTTC.

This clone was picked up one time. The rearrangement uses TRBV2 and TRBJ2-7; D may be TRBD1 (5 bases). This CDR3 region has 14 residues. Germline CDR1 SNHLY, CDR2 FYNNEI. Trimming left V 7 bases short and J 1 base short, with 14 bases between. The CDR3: CASTESPGSYEQYF. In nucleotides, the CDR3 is TGTGCCAGCACCGAAAGCCCAGGGTCCTACGAGCAGTACTTC. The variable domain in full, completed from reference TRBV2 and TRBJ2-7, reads EPEVTQTPSHQVTQMGQEVILRCVPISNHLYFYWYRQILGQKVEFLVSFYNNEISEKSEIFDDQFSVERPDGSNFTLKIRSTKLEDSAMYFCASTESPGSYEQYFGPGTRLTVT.

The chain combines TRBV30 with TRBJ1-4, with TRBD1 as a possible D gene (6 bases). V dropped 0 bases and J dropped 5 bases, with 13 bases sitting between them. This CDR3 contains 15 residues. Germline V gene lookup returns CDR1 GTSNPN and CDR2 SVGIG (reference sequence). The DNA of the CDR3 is TGTGCCTGGAGTGTAATCTGGGGGGCGAATGAAAAACTGTTTTTT. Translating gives CAWSVIWGANEKLFF. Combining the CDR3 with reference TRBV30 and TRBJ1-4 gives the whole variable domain SQTIHQWPATLVQPVGSPLSLECTVEGTSNPNLYWYRQAAGRGLQLLFYSVGIGQISSEVPQNLSASRPQDRQFILSSKKLLLSDSGFYLCAWSVIWGANEKLFFGSGTQLSVL.

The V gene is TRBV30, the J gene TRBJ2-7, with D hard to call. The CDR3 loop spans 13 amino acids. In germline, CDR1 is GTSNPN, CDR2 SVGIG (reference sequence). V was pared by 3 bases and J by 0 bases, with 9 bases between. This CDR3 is CAWRYAGSYEQYF. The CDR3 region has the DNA TGTGCCTGGAGGTACGCAGGCTCCTACGAGCAGTACTTC.

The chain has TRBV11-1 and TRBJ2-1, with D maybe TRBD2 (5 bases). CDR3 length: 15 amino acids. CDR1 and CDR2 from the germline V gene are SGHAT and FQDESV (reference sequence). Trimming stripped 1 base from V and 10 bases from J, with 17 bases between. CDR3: CASSLERAGSNEQFF. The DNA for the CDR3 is TGTGCCAGCAGCTTAGAGAGGGCAGGTTCCAACGAGCAGTTCTTC.

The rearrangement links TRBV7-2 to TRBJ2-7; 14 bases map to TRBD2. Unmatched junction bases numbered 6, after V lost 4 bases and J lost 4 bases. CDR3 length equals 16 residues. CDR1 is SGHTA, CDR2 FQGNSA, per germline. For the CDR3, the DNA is TGTGCCAGCAGCTCGATTGGGACTAGCGGGAGTTACGAGCAGTACTTC. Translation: CASSSIGTSGSYEQYF.

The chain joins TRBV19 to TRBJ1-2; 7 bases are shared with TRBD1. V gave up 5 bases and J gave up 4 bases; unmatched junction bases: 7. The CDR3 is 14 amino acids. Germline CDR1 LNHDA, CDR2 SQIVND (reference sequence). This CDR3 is CASSAPQGFYGYTF. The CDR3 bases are TGTGCCAGTAGTGCCCCACAGGGGTTCTATGGCTACACCTTC.

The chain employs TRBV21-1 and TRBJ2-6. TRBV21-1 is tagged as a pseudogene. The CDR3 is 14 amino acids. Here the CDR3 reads CASRPRSGANVLTF. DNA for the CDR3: TGTGCCAGCAGACCCCGCTCTGGGGCCAACGTCCTGACTTTC.

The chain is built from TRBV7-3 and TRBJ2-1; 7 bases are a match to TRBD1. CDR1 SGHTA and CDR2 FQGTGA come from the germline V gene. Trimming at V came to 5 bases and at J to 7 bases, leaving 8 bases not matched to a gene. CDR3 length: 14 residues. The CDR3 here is CASSRGGSENEQFF. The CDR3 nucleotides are TGTGCCAGCAGCCGAGGGGGCTCCGAAAATGAGCAGTTCTTC.

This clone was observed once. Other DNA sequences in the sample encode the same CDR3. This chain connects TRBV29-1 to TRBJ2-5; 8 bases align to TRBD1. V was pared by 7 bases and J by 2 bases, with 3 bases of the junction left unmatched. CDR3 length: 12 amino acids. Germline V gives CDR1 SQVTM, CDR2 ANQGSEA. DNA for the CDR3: TGCAGCGCGCGGGACAGGCAAGAGACCCAGTACTTC. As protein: CSARDRQETQYF.

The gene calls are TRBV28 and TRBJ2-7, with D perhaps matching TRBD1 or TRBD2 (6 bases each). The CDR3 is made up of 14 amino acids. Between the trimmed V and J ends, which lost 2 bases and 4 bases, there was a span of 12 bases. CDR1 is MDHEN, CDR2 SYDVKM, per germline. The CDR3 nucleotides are TGTGCCAGCAGTTTAGGAGGGGGGAATTACGAGCAGTACTTC. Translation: CASSLGGGNYEQYF.

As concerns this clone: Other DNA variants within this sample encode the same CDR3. The CDR3 DNA sequence: TGCGCCAGCAGCTTGGCGGGGGGGGCCGGTCAGCCCCAGCATTTT. Amino acid sequence: CASSLAGGAGQPQHF. The chain links TRBV5-1 to TRBJ1-5, with D perhaps matching TRBD1 (6 bases). V shed 0 bases and J shed 6 bases, with 13 bases lying between them. The CDR3 contains 15 residues. The germline V gene encodes CDR1 SGHRS and CDR2 YFSETQ.

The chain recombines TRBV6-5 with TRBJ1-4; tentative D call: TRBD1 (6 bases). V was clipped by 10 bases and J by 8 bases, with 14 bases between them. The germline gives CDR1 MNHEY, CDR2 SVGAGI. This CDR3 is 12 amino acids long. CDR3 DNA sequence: TGTGCCACCAGGAGGGGGAGGGAAAAACTGTTTTTT. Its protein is CATRRGREKLFF.

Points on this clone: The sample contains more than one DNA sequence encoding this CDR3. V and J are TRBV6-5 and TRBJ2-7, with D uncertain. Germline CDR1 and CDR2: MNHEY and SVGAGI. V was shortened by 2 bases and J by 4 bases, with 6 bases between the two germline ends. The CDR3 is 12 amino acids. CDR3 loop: CASSYAGYEQYF. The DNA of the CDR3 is TGTGCCAGCAGTTACGCCGGATACGAGCAGTACTTC.

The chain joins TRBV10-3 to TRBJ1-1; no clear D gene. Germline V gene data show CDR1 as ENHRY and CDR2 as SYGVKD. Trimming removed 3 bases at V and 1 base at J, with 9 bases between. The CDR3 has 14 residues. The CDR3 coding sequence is TGTGCCATCAGTGAAAGGCAGCAGAACACTGAAGCTTTCTTT. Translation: CAISERQQNTEAFF.

The CDR3 spells CASSTDRGHQPQHF. CDR3 DNA sequence: TGTGCCAGCAGCACAGACAGGGGCCATCAGCCCCAGCATTTT. This rearrangement joins TRBV7-8 to TRBJ1-5; 8 bases are shared with TRBD1. Unmatched junction bases numbered 5, after V lost 5 bases and J lost 5 bases. Germline V gives CDR1 SGHVS, CDR2 FQNEAQ. The CDR3 spans 14 residues. The variable domain in full, with the rest retrieved from reference TRBV7-8 and TRBJ1-5, is GAGVSQSPRYKVAKRGQDVALRCDPISGHVSLFWYQQALGQGPEFLTYFQNEAQLDKSGLPSDRFFAERPEGSVSTLKIQRTQQEDSAVYLCASSTDRGHQPQHFGDGTRLSIL.

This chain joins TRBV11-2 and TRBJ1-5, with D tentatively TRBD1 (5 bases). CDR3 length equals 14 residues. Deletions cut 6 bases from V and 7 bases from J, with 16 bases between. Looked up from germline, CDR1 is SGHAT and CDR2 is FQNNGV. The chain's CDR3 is CASSRGEVGQPQHF. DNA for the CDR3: TGTGCCAGCAGTAGGGGAGAGGTAGGGCAGCCCCAGCATTTT.

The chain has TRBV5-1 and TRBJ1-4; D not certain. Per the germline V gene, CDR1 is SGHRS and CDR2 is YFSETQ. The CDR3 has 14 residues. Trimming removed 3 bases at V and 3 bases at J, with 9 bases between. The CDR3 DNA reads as TGCGCCAGCAGCTCCGGACGGGCTAATGAAAAACTGTTTTTT. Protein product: CASSSGRANEKLFF.

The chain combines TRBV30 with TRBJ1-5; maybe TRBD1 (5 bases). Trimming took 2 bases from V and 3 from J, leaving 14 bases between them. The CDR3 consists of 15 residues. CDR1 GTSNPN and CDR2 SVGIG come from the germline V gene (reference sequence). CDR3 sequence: CAWSPSRAPNQPQHF. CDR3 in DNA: TGTGCCTGGAGTCCATCCAGGGCCCCCAATCAGCCCCAGCATTTT.

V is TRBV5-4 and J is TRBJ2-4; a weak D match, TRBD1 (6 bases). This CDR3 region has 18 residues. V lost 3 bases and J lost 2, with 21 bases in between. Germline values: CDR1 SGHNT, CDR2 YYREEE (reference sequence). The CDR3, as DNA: TGTGCCAGCAGCTCCCGGGACACCCGGATAGCCTCCAAAAACATTCAGTACTTC. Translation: CASSSRDTRIASKNIQYF.

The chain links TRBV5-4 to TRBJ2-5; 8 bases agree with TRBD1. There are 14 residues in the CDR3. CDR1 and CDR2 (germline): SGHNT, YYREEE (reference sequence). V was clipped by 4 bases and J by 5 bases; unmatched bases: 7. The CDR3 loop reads CASSIGQGGETQYF. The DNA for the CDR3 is TGTGCCAGCAGCATTGGACAGGGTGGGGAGACCCAGTACTTC.

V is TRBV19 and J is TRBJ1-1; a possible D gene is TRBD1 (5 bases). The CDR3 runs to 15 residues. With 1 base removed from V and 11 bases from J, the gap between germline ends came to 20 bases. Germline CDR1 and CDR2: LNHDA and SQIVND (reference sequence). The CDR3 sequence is CASSIGAHWDDDAFF. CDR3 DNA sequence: TGTGCCAGTAGTATAGGGGCGCATTGGGACGACGACGCTTTCTTT.

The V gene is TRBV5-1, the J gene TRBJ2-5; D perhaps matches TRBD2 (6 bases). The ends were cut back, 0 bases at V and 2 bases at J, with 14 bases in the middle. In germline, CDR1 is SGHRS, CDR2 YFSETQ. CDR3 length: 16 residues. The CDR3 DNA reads TGCGCCAGCAGCTTGGCGGGGGAGAAACCTCAAGAGACCCAGTACTTC. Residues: CASSLAGEKPQETQYF.

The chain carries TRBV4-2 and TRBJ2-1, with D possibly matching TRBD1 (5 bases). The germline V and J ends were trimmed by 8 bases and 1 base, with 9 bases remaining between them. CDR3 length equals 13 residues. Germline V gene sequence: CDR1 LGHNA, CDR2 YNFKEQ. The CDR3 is CASGADSYNEQFF. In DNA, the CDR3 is TGTGCCAGCGGGGCGGATTCCTACAATGAGCAGTTCTTC.

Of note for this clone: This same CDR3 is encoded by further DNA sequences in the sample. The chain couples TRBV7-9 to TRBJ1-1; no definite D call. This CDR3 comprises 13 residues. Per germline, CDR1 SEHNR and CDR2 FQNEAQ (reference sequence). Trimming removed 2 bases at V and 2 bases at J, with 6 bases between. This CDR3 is CASSLTGNTEAFF. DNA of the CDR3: TGTGCCAGCAGCTTAACTGGAAACACTGAAGCTTTCTTT. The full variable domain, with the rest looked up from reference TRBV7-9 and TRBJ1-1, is DTGVSQNPRHKITKRGQNVTFRCDPISEHNRLYWYRQTLGQGPEFLTYFQNEAQLEKSRLLSDRFSAERPKGSFSTLEIQRTEQGDSAMYLCASSLTGNTEAFFGQGTRLTVV.

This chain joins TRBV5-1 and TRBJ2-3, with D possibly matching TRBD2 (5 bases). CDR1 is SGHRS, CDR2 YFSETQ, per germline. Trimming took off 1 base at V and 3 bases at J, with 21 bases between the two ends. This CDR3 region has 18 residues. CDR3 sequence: CASSLRRPDPTQTDTQYF. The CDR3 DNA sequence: TGCGCCAGCAGCTTGCGGAGGCCAGACCCTACACAGACAGATACGCAGTATTTT. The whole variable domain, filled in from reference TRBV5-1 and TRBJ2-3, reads KAGVTQTPRYLIKTRGQQVTLSCSPISGHRSVSWYQQTPGQGLQFLFEYFSETQRNKGNFPGRFSGRQFSNSRSEMNVSTLELGDSALYLCASSLRRPDPTQTDTQYFGPGTRLTVL.